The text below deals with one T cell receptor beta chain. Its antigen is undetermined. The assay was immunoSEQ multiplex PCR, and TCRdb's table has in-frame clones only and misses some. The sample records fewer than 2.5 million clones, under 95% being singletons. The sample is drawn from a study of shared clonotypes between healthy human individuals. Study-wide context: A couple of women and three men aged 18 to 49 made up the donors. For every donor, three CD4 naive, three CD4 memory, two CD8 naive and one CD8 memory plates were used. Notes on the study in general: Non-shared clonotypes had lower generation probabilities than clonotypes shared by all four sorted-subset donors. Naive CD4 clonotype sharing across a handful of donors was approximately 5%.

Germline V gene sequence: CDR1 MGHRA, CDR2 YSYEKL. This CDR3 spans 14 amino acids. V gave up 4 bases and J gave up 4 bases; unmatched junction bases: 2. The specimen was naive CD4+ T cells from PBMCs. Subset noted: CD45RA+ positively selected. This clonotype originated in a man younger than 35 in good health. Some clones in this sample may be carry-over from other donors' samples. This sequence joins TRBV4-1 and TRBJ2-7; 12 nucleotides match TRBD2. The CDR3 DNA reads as TGCGCCAGCAGCCTGACTAGCGGGAGTTACGAGCAGTACTTC. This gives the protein CASSLTSGSYEQYF.